The sequence of this TCR beta chain was determined in a study of molecular identifiers for immune sequencing clone quantification. Overall study context: Four of five RNA aliquots from roughly 21,000 or 96,000 naive CD8 T cells were sequenced.

For this clonotype: A much larger clone differs from this one at a single base, so this may be a read error.

Germline V gene data show CDR1 as SGDLS and CDR2 as YYNGEE. V was shortened by 0 bases and J by 2 bases, with 9 bases between the two germline ends. This CDR3 has 14 amino acids. TCRdb re-analysed the PCR reads in MiXCR, keeping a single row per CDR3 protein. The sample consists of about 63,000 distinct CDR3 sequences, roughly a fifth of them appearing once. This clonotype was sampled from a human donor in good health. Some libraries in this study had Jurkat cell RNA spiked in. The rearrangement links TRBV9 to TRBJ2-7; D remains ambiguous. Material: naive CD8+ T cells from blood, with Jurkat cell RNA spiked in. Indicated subset: FACS-sorted CD8+CD4-CCR7+CD45RA+ naive T cells. CDR3 sequence reads: CASSVDLITYEQYF. DNA of the CDR3: TGTGCCAGCAGCGTAGATCTCATCACCTACGAGCAGTACTTC.